This passage covers 27 T cell receptor beta chains from one sample sequenced in a study of neurological immune-mediated disorders. TCRdb analysed the 5' RACE reads with MiXCR anew, one entry per CDR3 protein. The table has approximately 50,000 distinct CDR3 sequences, 10% seen once; the top ten hold about 5.4%. The material sequenced was PBMCs. The source of these receptors is a man aged 70 or older with HTLV-1-associated myelopathy (HAM/TSP).

This clonotype was seen ten or more times. One end of the junction does not line up with germline, which may come from a read error. The J gene is TRBJ2-7, the V gene TRBV20-1; no clear D. Germline CDR1 reads DFQATT; CDR2 reads SNEGSKA (reference sequence). This CDR3 contains 12 residues. The DNA of the CDR3 is TGCAGTGCCAGAGGCAGCTCCTACGAGCAGTACTTC. Translating gives CSARGSSYEQYF.

This clonotype is categorized as medium-sized. The chain employs TRBV28 and TRBJ2-6; D may match TRBD1 or TRBD2 (6 bases each). Trimming removed 5 bases at V and 3 bases at J, with 11 bases between. The CDR3 is made up of 15 amino acids. Germline V lookup: CDR1 MDHEN, CDR2 SYDVKM. CDR3 in amino acids: CASSQQGGGANVLTF. DNA for the CDR3: TGTGCCAGCAGTCAACAGGGAGGTGGGGCCAACGTCCTGACTTTC.

A remark on this clonotype: The CDR3 does not end in the conserved phenylalanine or tryptophan, so this is likely a read error. V is TRBV5-1 and J is TRBJ2-5, with D possibly TRBD2 on 5 matching bases. The germline CDR1 and CDR2 sequences are SGHRS and YFSETQ. Trimming stripped 3 bases from V and 5 bases from J, with 20 bases between. The CDR3 runs 16 residues. The CDR3 loop is CASSSSGKGLGETQYL. DNA for the CDR3: TGCGCCAGCAGCTCCTCCGGGAAAGGGCTTGGCGAGACCCAGTACTTA.

This clonotype came up many times. The DNA for the CDR3 is TGTGCCAGCAGATACAGGAGCCCTGGAAACACCATATATTTT. It is translated as CASRYRSPGNTIYF. This chain uses TRBV6-5 with TRBJ1-3, with D possibly matching TRBD1 (5 bases). V was clipped by 6 bases and J by 2 bases, with 11 bases between them. The CDR3 runs 14 residues. CDR1 MNHEY and CDR2 SVGAGI come from the germline V gene.

This clonotype was recorded at least ten times. This sequence joins TRBV5-1 and TRBJ2-1, with TRBD2 identical over 9 bases. The CDR3 runs to 18 residues. The V gene's germline CDR1 is SGHRS and CDR2 YFSETQ. Trimming removed 0 bases from V and 0 bases from J; junction bases left unmatched: 7. CDR3 nucleotide sequence: TGCGCCAGCAGCTTGGAGCTTAGCGGGAGCCTCTCCTACAATGAGCAGTTCTTC. It specifies CASSLELSGSLSYNEQFF.

This clonotype has ten or more counts. CDR3 sequence: CASSLQSVAGNEQYF. CDR3 in DNA: TGTGCCAGCAGTCTCCAATCGGTCGCGGGGAACGAGCAGTACTTC. The rearrangement links TRBV7-2 to TRBJ2-7, with a possible D match to TRBD2 (6 bases). CDR1 SGHTA and CDR2 FQGNSA come from the germline V gene. The CDR3 totals 15 residues. V lost 6 bases and J 5 bases, leaving 20 bases between the germline ends.

This clonotype was seen ten or more times. The chain employs TRBV12-3 or TRBV12-4 and TRBJ2-5, with D hard to call. This CDR3 is 13 amino acids long. Trimming cost V 2 bases and J 3 bases, with 7 bases left between them. The CDR3 nucleotides are TGTGCCAGCAGTTTACGGAAGGAAGAGACCCAGTACTTC. This sequence encodes CASSLRKEETQYF.

This clonotype occurred many times. This chain links TRBV20-1 with TRBJ2-3; no clear D gene. V gave up 5 bases and J gave up 4 bases, with 7 bases separating them. The CDR3 length is 11 residues. Germline loops: CDR1 DFQATT, CDR2 SNEGSKA (reference sequence). The CDR3 sequence is CSALGSDTQYF. The CDR3 nucleotides are TGCAGTGCTTTGGGGTCAGATACGCAGTATTTT.

This clonotype was detected many times. The rearrangement links TRBV12-3 or TRBV12-4 to TRBJ2-2; D is undetermined. This CDR3 region has 11 residues. Trimming took off 6 bases at V and 4 bases at J, with 3 bases between the two ends. The CDR3 DNA is TGTGCCAGCAGGGCCACCGGGGAGCTGTTTTTT. It encodes CASRATGELFF.

This clonotype was counted many times. The chain employs TRBV12-3 or TRBV12-4 and TRBJ2-2; 8 nucleotides agree with TRBD1. This CDR3 comprises 15 residues. V dropped 4 bases and J dropped 2; count of bases not matched to a gene: 3. The DNA of the CDR3 is TGTGCCAGCAGTTCGGACAGGGCAAACACCGGGGAGCTGTTTTTT. Translating gives CASSSDRANTGELFF.

The rearrangement joins TRBV12-3 or TRBV12-4 to TRBJ2-7; the D gene is possibly TRBD1 (6 bases). The CDR3 loop spans 12 amino acids. V was trimmed by 5 bases and J by 2 bases, leaving 7 bases between them. The CDR3 DNA sequence: TGTGCCAGCAGTGGACAGACCTACGAGCAGTACTTC. The encoded protein is CASSGQTYEQYF.

J is TRBJ2-3 and V is TRBV27, with TRBD2 matching over 10 bases. Per germline, CDR1 MNHEY and CDR2 SMNVEV (reference sequence). The CDR3 loop spans 17 amino acids. V dropped 8 bases and J dropped 4; count of bases not matched to a gene: 15. The CDR3 loop reads CASAPNGKREGSDTQYF. Here the CDR3 DNA reads TGTGCCAGCGCCCCAAATGGAAAGCGGGAGGGATCAGATACGCAGTATTTT.

Regarding this clonotype: This could be a read error, since a much larger clone is one nucleotide away. This sequence joins TRBV6-6 and TRBJ2-1; no clear D gene. V was cut by 9 bases and J by 0 bases, with 9 bases left in between. The length of the CDR3 is 13 residues. Germline CDR1 and CDR2: MNHNY and SVGAGI (reference sequence). The CDR3 reads CARRSSSYNEQFF. Written as DNA, the CDR3 is TGTGCCAGGCGGTCGAGCTCCTACAATGAGCAGTTCTTC.

The sample holds many counts of this clonotype. The V call is TRBV6-6, the J call TRBJ1-2, with 8 bases aligning to TRBD1. V lost 6 bases to trimming and J lost 6 bases; unmatched junction nucleotides: 6. The CDR3 covers 13 residues. CDR1 and CDR2 (germline): MNHNY, SVGAGI (reference sequence). Written as DNA, the CDR3 is TGTGCCAGCAGCAAACCGACAGGGGATGGCTACACCTTC. It encodes CASSKPTGDGYTF.

This clonotype was detected ten times or more. The rearrangement links TRBV6-2 or TRBV6-3 to TRBJ2-5, with TRBD1 matching over 7 bases. The CDR3 sequence is 13 residues long. The germline CDR1 and CDR2 sequences are MNHEY and SVGEGT. After removal of 4 bases from V and 7 bases from J, the junction contained 6 bases not matched to a gene. The CDR3 nucleotides read TGTGCCAGCAGTTCGGGACAGACCACGACCCAGTACTTC. It is translated as CASSSGQTTTQYF.

This clonotype was found many times. The V and J genes are TRBV7-6 and TRBJ2-7; D is unclear. The germline V gene has CDR1 SGHVS and CDR2 FNYEAQ. There are 14 residues in the CDR3. The V gene lost 5 bases and the J gene lost 3 bases, with 14 bases spanning the gap. The CDR3 bases are TGTGCCAGCAGCCCGAGGCTGTTCCACTACGAGCAGTACTTC. This sequence encodes CASSPRLFHYEQYF.

About this clonotype itself: This may arise from a read error, as a much more abundant clone is one base away. The chain recombines TRBV27 with TRBJ2-7; D is perhaps TRBD1 (6 bases). Germline V gene sequence: CDR1 MNHEY, CDR2 SMNVEV (reference sequence). The CDR3 runs to 14 residues. The CDR3 bases are TGTGCCAGCAGTTTTAAACAGGGTAGCGACGAGCAGTGCTTC. Translating gives CASSFKQGSDEQCF.

Many counts were recorded for this clonotype. The chain has TRBV20-1 and TRBJ1-1; D call uncertain. V was trimmed by 6 bases and J by 4 bases, leaving 15 bases between them. Germline CDR1 DFQATT, CDR2 SNEGSKA (reference sequence). The CDR3 length is 13 residues. The CDR3 sequence is CSARREERTEAFF. In DNA form, the CDR3 reads TGCAGTGCCCGCCGGGAGGAGCGCACTGAAGCTTTCTTT.

This clonotype was found many times. V usage is TRBV29-1 and J usage is TRBJ2-1; D remains unclear. With 6 bases removed from V and 2 bases from J, the gap between germline ends came to 14 bases. This CDR3 region has 14 residues. In germline, CDR1 is SQVTM, CDR2 ANQGSEA. The CDR3 loop reads CSVTPSRTYNEQFF. The CDR3 coding sequence is TGCAGCGTCACTCCCAGCCGTACCTACAATGAGCAGTTCTTC.

This clonotype was detected many times. The V call is TRBV20-1, the J call TRBJ2-5; 7 bases are shared with TRBD2. The CDR3 has 12 residues. Germline V gene sequence: CDR1 DFQATT, CDR2 SNEGSKA (reference sequence). The CDR3 loop reads CAILAVQETQYF. CDR3 bases: TGCGCGATCCTAGCGGTACAAGAGACCCAGTACTTC.

This clonotype was found many times. This chain uses TRBV5-5 with TRBJ2-5, with 8 bases aligning to TRBD2. J was trimmed by 4 bases and V by 4 bases; bases with no gene match: 0. The CDR3 consists of 12 residues. Germline CDR1 is SGHKS and CDR2 is YYEKEE (reference sequence). CDR3 coding DNA: TGTGCCAGCAGCCGGGAGGGAGAGACCCAGTACTTC. Protein product: CASSREGETQYF.

This clonotype was seen at least ten times. The rearrangement joins TRBV12-3 or TRBV12-4 to TRBJ1-6, with a tentative D call TRBD1 (5 bases). The CDR3 contains 15 residues. The V end was cut by 5 bases, the J end by 4 bases, with 12 bases between. Here the CDR3 reads CASSQTERYNSPLHF. CDR3 DNA sequence: TGTGCCAGCAGTCAGACAGAACGGTATAATTCACCCCTCCACTTT.

Many counts were recorded for this clonotype. The J gene is TRBJ2-7, the V gene TRBV20-1; tentative D call: TRBD1 (6 bases). The length of the CDR3 is 16 residues. Germline values: CDR1 DFQATT, CDR2 SNEGSKA (reference sequence). Trimming shortened V by 0 bases and J by 2 bases, and 17 bases separated the two germline ends. The chain's CDR3 is CSARDPVQGATYEQYF. The DNA of the CDR3 is TGCAGTGCTAGAGATCCGGTACAGGGTGCGACCTACGAGCAGTACTTC.

This clonotype was seen repeatedly, ten times or more. This sequence joins TRBV20-1 and TRBJ2-7, with 7 positions matching TRBD2. The V gene's germline CDR1 is DFQATT and CDR2 SNEGSKA (reference sequence). The CDR3 extends over 14 amino acids. V lost 6 bases to trimming and J lost 0 bases; unmatched junction nucleotides: 8. The CDR3 nucleotides read TGCAGTGCCCGAGGGAGCGGGGCCTCCTACGAGCAGTACTTC. Protein: CSARGSGASYEQYF.

This clonotype was picked up many times. J is TRBJ2-2 and V is TRBV7-2; 9 nucleotides align to TRBD1. This CDR3 is 14 amino acids long. Germline CDR1 reads SGHTA; CDR2 reads FQGNSA. V was pared by 10 bases and J by 6 bases, with 9 bases of the junction left unmatched. The CDR3 here is CATSDRGFPGELFF. CDR3 nucleotides: TGTGCCACCTCGGACAGGGGATTTCCCGGGGAGCTGTTTTTT.

In its sample, this clonotype was seen many times. This chain joins TRBV7-9 and TRBJ1-1, with D possibly TRBD1 on 6 matching bases. The CDR3 length is 14 residues. CDR1 and CDR2 from the germline V gene are SEHNR and FQNEAQ (reference sequence). V was clipped by 3 bases and J by 0 bases, with 8 bases between them. CDR3 amino acids: CASSLGGMNTEAFF. DNA of the CDR3: TGTGCCAGCAGCTTGGGGGGCATGAACACTGAAGCTTTCTTT.

The rearrangement uses TRBV7-9 and TRBJ1-4; no clear D. The CDR3 loop spans 13 amino acids. V lost 5 bases to trimming and J lost 8 bases, with 12 bases between them. Germline loops: CDR1 SEHNR, CDR2 FQNEAQ (reference sequence). In nucleotides, the CDR3 is TGTGCCAGCAGCCCTGAAGGCTCAGAAAAACTGTTTTTT. Amino acids: CASSPEGSEKLFF.